The 20 T cell receptor beta chains reported below all come from one sample, sequenced in a study of cytotoxic CD8 clonotypes in ibrutinib-treated CLL. TCRdb's table, derived via immunoSEQ multiplex PCR, lists solely in-frame clones and lacks some. The sample has tens of thousands of clones; about nine tenths are singletons. The input for sequencing was PBMCs, taken after 12 months of ibrutinib treatment. These receptors were taken from a human donor with chronic lymphocytic leukemia.

This chain joins TRBV28 and TRBJ1-1; no definite D call. The CDR3 extends over 14 amino acids. CDR1 MDHEN and CDR2 SYDVKM come from the germline V gene. V was pared by 2 bases and J by 4 bases, with 11 bases between. CDR3 DNA sequence: TGTGCCAGCAGTTTACATGGGATCCCCACTGAAGCTTTCTTT. Its protein product is CASSLHGIPTEAFF.

The chain carries TRBV6-5 and TRBJ1-1, with D unclear. V lost 7 bases and J 1 base, leaving 10 bases between the germline ends. This CDR3 comprises 13 residues. From germline, CDR1 is MNHEY and CDR2 SVGAGI. CDR3 in DNA: TGTGCCAGCAACCTTACACCGAACACTGAAGCTTTCTTT. As protein: CASNLTPNTEAFF.

The chain couples TRBV6-5 to TRBJ2-7, with D tentatively TRBD1 (5 bases). V lost 0 bases, J lost 0 bases, and 9 bases lay in between. This CDR3 spans 15 amino acids. Per the germline V gene, CDR1 is MNHEY and CDR2 is SVGAGI. CDR3 amino acids: CASSYSGLGSYEQYF. CDR3 bases: TGTGCCAGCAGTTACTCGGGGCTAGGCTCCTACGAGCAGTACTTC.

The chain has TRBV5-1 and TRBJ2-1; 9 positions agree with TRBD2. The J segment lost 5 bases and the V segment lost 2 bases, leaving 5 bases of the junction unmatched. CDR1 and CDR2 (germline): SGHRS, YFSETQ. This CDR3 spans 15 amino acids. The CDR3 nucleotides read TGCGCCAGCAGCTTAAGAGCGGGAGGCCACAATGAGCAGTTCTTC. Its translation: CASSLRAGGHNEQFF. Complete variable domain (other parts from reference TRBV5-1 and TRBJ2-1): KAGVTQTPRYLIKTRGQQVTLSCSPISGHRSVSWYQQTPGQGLQFLFEYFSETQRNKGNFPGRFSGRQFSNSRSEMNVSTLELGDSALYLCASSLRAGGHNEQFFGPGTRLTVL.

In this sample, this clone turned up a few times. The chain recombines TRBV13 with TRBJ2-5; 7 bases line up with TRBD1. CDR1 and CDR2 from the germline V gene are PRHDT and FYEKMQ (reference sequence). The CDR3 contains 17 residues. V lost 2 bases and J lost 2; bases outside the gene matches: 11. CDR3 in amino acids: CASSLWARGRGQETQYF. As DNA, the CDR3 is TGTGCCAGCAGCTTATGGGCCCGGGGCAGGGGGCAAGAGACCCAGTACTTC.

V and J are TRBV21-1 and TRBJ1-3; the D call TRBD1 from the table was never checked on the DNA. TRBV21-1 is labeled a pseudogene. CDR3 size: 15 residues. The CDR3 protein is CASSNRDRHINTIYF. CDR3 DNA: TGTGCCAGCAGCAACCGGGACAGGCATATAAACACCATATATTTT.

This clone is a singleton in its sample. The chain carries TRBV6-5 and TRBJ1-1; D unresolved. The CDR3 has 16 residues. From germline, CDR1 is MNHEY and CDR2 SVGAGI. Deletions cut 0 bases from V and 0 bases from J, with 11 bases between. CDR3 region: CASSYSAGSMNTEAFF. The CDR3 DNA is TGTGCCAGCAGTTACTCGGCAGGTTCAATGAACACTGAAGCTTTCTTT.

The chain recombines TRBV20-1 with TRBJ2-7, with D perhaps matching TRBD2 (7 bases). Germline-derived CDR1 and CDR2 are DFQATT and SNEGSKA (reference sequence). Between the trimmed V and J ends, which lost 3 bases and 8 bases, there was a span of 11 bases. The CDR3 has 11 residues. The CDR3 loop reads CSASRGDKQYF. CDR3 DNA: TGCAGTGCTAGCCGGGGGGACAAGCAGTACTTC.

This chain joins TRBV28 and TRBJ2-3; tentative D call: TRBD2 (6 bases). Germline V CDR1 and CDR2: MDHEN, SYDVKM. This CDR3 is built from 13 residues. Trimming took off 11 bases at V and 0 bases at J, with 12 bases between the two ends. Written as DNA, the CDR3 is TGTGCCTCCTCGGGGGAAAGCACAGATACGCAGTATTTT. It yields the protein CASSGESTDTQYF. The full variable domain, completed using reference TRBV28 and TRBJ2-3, is DVKVTQSSRYLVKRTGEKVFLECVQDMDHENMFWYRQDPGLGLRLIYFSYDVKMKEKGDIPEGYSVSREKKERFSLILESASTNQTSMYLCASSGESTDTQYFGPGTRLTVL.

Notes on this clone: The sample holds other DNA sequences that translate to the same CDR3. The chain is built from TRBV13 and TRBJ1-5; D unclear. CDR1 is PRHDT, CDR2 FYEKMQ, per germline (reference sequence). The V gene lost 3 bases and the J gene lost 1 base, with 4 bases spanning the gap. The CDR3 contains 13 residues. CDR3 in amino acids: CASSFGSNQPQHF. CDR3 nucleotides: TGTGCCAGCAGCTTTGGGAGCAATCAGCCCCAGCATTTT. Using reference TRBV13 and TRBJ1-5 for the parts outside the CDR3, the full variable domain is AAGVIQSPRHLIKEKRETATLKCYPIPRHDTVYWYQQGPGQDPQFLISFYEKMQSDKGSIPDRFSAQQFSDYHSELNMSSLELGDSALYFCASSFGSNQPQHFGDGTRLSIL.

This clone was detected only a few times. V gene TRBV19 combines with J gene TRBJ1-1; perhaps TRBD1 as D (5 bases). There are 11 residues in the CDR3. Germline V CDR1 and CDR2: LNHDA, SQIVND (reference sequence). Trimming shortened V by 8 bases and J by 8 bases, and 12 bases separated the two germline ends. CDR3 in amino acids: CASRGRAEAFF. CDR3 nucleotides: TGTGCCAGTCGGGGGAGGGCAGAAGCTTTCTTT.

J is TRBJ1-5 and V is TRBV19; TRBD1 aligns across 7 bases. The junction had 11 bases not matched to a gene; V was cut back by 8 bases and J by 4 bases. The CDR3 length is 15 residues. Germline CDR1 is LNHDA and CDR2 is SQIVND (reference sequence). The CDR3 DNA is TGTGCCAGTGCTCGATCGGGGGACAGTAATCAGCCCCAGCATTTT. Amino acids: CASARSGDSNQPQHF.

This clone occurred once. The chain couples TRBV7-9 to TRBJ2-7; 11 bases align to TRBD2. J was trimmed by 0 bases and V by 1 base; bases with no gene match: 5. The CDR3 spans 17 residues. Germline V lookup: CDR1 SEHNR, CDR2 FQNEAQ (reference sequence). The CDR3 loop reads CASSLGLAGQSSYEQYF. The CDR3 bases are TGTGCCAGCAGCTTAGGACTAGCGGGGCAAAGCTCCTACGAGCAGTACTTC.

CDR3 sequence (DNA): TGTGCCAGCAGCCCTCTAGCGGACTACTCCTACGAGCAGTACTTC. It codes for CASSPLADYSYEQYF. V and J are TRBV6-6 and TRBJ2-7; 7 nucleotides match TRBD2. CDR1 is MNHNY and CDR2 is SVGAGI in the germline V gene (reference sequence). CDR3 length equals 15 residues. J gave up 0 bases and V 6 bases, and 8 bases lay outside the gene matches.

The V and J genes are TRBV6-1 and TRBJ1-1, with a weak D call TRBD1 (5 bases). CDR1 and CDR2 (germline): MNHNS, SASEGT. This CDR3 has 15 residues. Trimming cost V 5 bases and J 4 bases, with 17 bases left between them. CDR3 nucleotides: TGTGCCAGCAGTATTATATTACGGGGCGGCACTGAAGCTTTCTTT. Protein sequence: CASSIILRGGTEAFF.

J is TRBJ2-7 and V is TRBV28; 10 positions match TRBD2. This CDR3 comprises 20 residues. The junction had 24 bases not matched to a gene; V was cut back by 4 bases and J by 6 bases. Germline lookup yields CDR1 MDHEN and CDR2 SYDVKM. The CDR3 sequence is CASSSSSPSPQAGGPREQYF. CDR3 nucleotides: TGTGCCAGCAGTTCCTCTAGCCCCTCTCCTCAAGCGGGAGGGCCGCGCGAGCAGTACTTC.

This clone was observed a few times. The chain combines TRBV29-1 with TRBJ1-1; the D is unclear. V lost 5 bases, J lost 10 bases, and 20 bases lay in between. Germline loops: CDR1 SQVTM, CDR2 ANQGSEA. The length of the CDR3 is 13 residues. The CDR3 loop is CSVREANPFGAFF. The CDR3 DNA sequence: TGCAGCGTTCGTGAGGCGAACCCGTTCGGAGCTTTCTTT. Variable domain in full (rest from reference TRBV29-1 and TRBJ1-1): SAVISQKPSRDICQRGTSLTIQCQVDSQVTMMFWYRQQPGQSLTLIATANQGSEATYESGFVIDKFPISRPNLTFSTLTVSNMSPEDSSIYLCSVREANPFGAFFGQGTRLTVV.

The chain links TRBV5-1 to TRBJ2-7; weak D call: TRBD1 (6 bases). Germline-derived CDR1 and CDR2 are SGHRS and YFSETQ. V lost 2 bases and J lost 6, with 9 bases in between. CDR3 length: 12 residues. The CDR3 protein is CASSLTGSEQYF. The CDR3, as DNA: TGCGCCAGCAGCTTAACAGGGTCCGAGCAGTACTTC.

This clone was counted a few times. This chain links TRBV6-6 with TRBJ2-2; D tentatively fits TRBD1 or TRBD2 (6 bases each). The CDR3 loop spans 15 amino acids. CDR1 is MNHNY, CDR2 SVGAGI, per germline (reference sequence). V lost 2 bases, J lost 6 bases, and 13 bases lay in between. The CDR3 here is CASSYDWGAAGELFF. The CDR3, as DNA: TGTGCCAGCAGTTACGACTGGGGGGCAGCCGGGGAGCTGTTTTTT.

This clone has only one observation. V usage is TRBV2 and J usage is TRBJ1-1; D is possibly TRBD1 (5 bases). The germline V and J ends were trimmed by 8 bases and 7 bases, with 14 bases remaining between them. Germline V gives CDR1 SNHLY, CDR2 FYNNEI. The CDR3 has 12 amino acids. CDR3 DNA: TGTGCCAGCTCGGGTCAGGGAGATGAAGCTTTCTTT. Amino acids: CASSGQGDEAFF. Together with reference TRBV2 and TRBJ1-1, the CDR3 gives the full variable domain: EPEVTQTPSHQVTQMGQEVILRCVPISNHLYFYWYRQILGQKVEFLVSFYNNEISEKSEIFDDQFSVERPDGSNFTLKIRSTKLEDSAMYFCASSGQGDEAFFGQGTRLTVV.